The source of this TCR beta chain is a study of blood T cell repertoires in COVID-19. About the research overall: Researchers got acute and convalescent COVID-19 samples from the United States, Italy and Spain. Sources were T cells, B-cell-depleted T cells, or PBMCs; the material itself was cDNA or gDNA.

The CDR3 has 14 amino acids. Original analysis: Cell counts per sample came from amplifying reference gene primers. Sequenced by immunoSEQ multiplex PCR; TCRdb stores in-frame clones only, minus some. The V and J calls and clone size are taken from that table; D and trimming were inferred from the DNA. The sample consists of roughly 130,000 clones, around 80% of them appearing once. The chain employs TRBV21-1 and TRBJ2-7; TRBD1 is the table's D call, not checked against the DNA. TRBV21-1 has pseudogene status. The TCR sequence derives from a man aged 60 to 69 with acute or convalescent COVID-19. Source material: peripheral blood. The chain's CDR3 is CASSKPAGHYEQYF. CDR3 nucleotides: TGTGCCAGCAGCAAACCCGCAGGACACTACGAGCAGTACTTC.